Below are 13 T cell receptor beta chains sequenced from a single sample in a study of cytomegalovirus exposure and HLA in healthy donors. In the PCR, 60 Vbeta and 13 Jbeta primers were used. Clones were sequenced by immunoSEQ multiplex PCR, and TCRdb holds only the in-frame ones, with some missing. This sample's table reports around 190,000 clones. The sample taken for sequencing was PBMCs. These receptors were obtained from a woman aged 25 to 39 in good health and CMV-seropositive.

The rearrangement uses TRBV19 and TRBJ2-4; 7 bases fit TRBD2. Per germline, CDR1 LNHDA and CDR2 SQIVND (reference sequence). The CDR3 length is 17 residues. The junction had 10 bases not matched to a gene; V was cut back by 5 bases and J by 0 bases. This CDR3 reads CASSALLGRAAKNIQYF. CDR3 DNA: TGTGCCAGTAGTGCTTTACTTGGGAGGGCAGCCAAAAACATTCAGTACTTC.

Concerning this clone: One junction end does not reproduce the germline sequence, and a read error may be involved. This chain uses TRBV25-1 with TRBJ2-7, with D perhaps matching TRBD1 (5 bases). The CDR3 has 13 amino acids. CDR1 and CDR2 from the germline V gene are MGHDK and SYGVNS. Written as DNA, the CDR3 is TGTGCCAGCAGTAAATACGAGCGACAGAAGCAGTACTTC. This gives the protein CASSKYERQKQYF.

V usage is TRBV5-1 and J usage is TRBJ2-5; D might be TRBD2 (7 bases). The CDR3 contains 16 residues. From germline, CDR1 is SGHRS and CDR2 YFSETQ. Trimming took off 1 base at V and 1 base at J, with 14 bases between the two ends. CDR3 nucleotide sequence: TGCGCCAGCAGCTTGAACATGAGGGGGGGCCAAGAGACCCAGTACTTC. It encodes CASSLNMRGGQETQYF. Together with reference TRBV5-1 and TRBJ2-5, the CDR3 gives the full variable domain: KAGVTQTPRYLIKTRGQQVTLSCSPISGHRSVSWYQQTPGQGLQFLFEYFSETQRNKGNFPGRFSGRQFSNSRSEMNVSTLELGDSALYLCASSLNMRGGQETQYFGPGTRLLVL.

CDR3 in DNA: TGTGCCAGTAGTACCGGGACTGCCACCTACAATGAGCAGTTCTTC. It specifies CASSTGTATYNEQFF. V usage is TRBV19 and J usage is TRBJ2-1; the D gene is possibly TRBD2 (6 bases). There are 15 residues in the CDR3. CDR1 and CDR2 (germline): LNHDA, SQIVND (reference sequence). With 4 bases removed from V and 2 bases from J, the gap between germline ends came to 12 bases.

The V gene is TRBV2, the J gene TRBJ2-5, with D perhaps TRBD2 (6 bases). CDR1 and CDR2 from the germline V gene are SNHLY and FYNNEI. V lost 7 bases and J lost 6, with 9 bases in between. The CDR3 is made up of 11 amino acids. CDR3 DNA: TGTGCCAGCACCCTAGCGAAGACCCAGTACTTC. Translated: CASTLAKTQYF. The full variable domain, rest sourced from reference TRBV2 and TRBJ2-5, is EPEVTQTPSHQVTQMGQEVILRCVPISNHLYFYWYRQILGQKVEFLVSFYNNEISEKSEIFDDQFSVERPDGSNFTLKIRSTKLEDSAMYFCASTLAKTQYFGPGTRLLVL.

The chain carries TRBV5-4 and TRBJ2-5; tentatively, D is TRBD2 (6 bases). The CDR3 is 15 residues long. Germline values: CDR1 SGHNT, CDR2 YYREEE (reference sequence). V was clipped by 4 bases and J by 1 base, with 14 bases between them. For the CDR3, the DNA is TGTGCCAGCAGCCGGGACTGGGGAGGCCAAGAGACCCAGTACTTC. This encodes CASSRDWGGQETQYF. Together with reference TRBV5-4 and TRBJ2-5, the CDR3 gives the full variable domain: ETGVTQSPTHLIKTRGQQVTLRCSSQSGHNTVSWYQQALGQGPQFIFQYYREEENGRGNFPPRFSGLQFPNYSSELNVNALELDDSALYLCASSRDWGGQETQYFGPGTRLLVL.

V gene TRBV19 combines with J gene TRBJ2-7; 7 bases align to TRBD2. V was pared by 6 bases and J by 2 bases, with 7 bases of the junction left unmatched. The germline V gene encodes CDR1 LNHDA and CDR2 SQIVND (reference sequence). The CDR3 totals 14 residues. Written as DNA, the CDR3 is TGTGCCAGTAGGCCCCAGCGGGGACCCTACGAGCAGTACTTC. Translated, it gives CASRPQRGPYEQYF. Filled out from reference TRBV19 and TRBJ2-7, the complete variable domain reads DGGITQSPKYLFRKEGQNVTLSCEQNLNHDAMYWYRQDPGQGLRLIYYSQIVNDFQKGDIAEGYSVSREKKESFPLTVTSAQKNPTAFYLCASRPQRGPYEQYFGPGTRLTVT.

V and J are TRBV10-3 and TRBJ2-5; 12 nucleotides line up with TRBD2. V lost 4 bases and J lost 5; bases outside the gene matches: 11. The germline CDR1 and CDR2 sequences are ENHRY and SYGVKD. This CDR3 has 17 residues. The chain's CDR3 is CAISAETSGGRRETQYF. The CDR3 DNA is TGTGCCATCAGTGCAGAGACTAGCGGGGGTCGGCGGGAGACCCAGTACTTC.

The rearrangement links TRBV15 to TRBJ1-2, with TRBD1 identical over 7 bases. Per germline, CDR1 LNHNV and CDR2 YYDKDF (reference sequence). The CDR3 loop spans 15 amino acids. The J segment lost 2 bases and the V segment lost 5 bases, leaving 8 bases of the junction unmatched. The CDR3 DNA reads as TGTGCCACCAGCCGTCGCGGCAGGGGGAACTATGGCTACACCTTC. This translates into CATSRRGRGNYGYTF.

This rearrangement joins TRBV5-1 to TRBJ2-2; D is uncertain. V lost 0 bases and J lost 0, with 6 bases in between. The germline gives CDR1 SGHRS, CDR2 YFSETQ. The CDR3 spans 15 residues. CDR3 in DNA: TGCGCCAGCAGCTTGGGCAGCGCGAACACCGGGGAGCTGTTTTTT. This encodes CASSLGSANTGELFF.

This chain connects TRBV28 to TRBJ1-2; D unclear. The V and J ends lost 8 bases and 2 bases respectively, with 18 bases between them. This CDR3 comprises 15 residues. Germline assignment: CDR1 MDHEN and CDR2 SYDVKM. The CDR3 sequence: CASFSSSAENYGYTF. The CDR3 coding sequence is TGTGCCAGCTTTTCAAGTTCGGCGGAGAACTATGGCTACACCTTC.

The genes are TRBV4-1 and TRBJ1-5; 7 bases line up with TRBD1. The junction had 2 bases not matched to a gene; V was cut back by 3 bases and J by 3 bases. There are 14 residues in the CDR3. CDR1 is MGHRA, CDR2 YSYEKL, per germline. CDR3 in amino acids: CASSHTGANQPQHF. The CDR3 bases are TGCGCCAGCAGCCACACAGGGGCCAATCAGCCCCAGCATTTT.

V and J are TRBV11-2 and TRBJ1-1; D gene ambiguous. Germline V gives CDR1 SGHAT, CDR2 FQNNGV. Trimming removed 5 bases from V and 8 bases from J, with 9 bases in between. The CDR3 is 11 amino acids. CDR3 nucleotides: TGTGCCAGCAGCATTAACATAGAAGCTTTCTTT. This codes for CASSINIEAFF. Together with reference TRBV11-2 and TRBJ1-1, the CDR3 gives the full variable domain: EAGVAQSPRYKIIEKRQSVAFWCNPISGHATLYWYQQILGQGPKLLIQFQNNGVVDDSQLPKDRFSAERLKGVDSTLKIQPAKLEDSAVYLCASSINIEAFFGQGTRLTVV.